This TCR beta chain derives from a study of cytomegalovirus exposure and HLA in healthy donors. Germline V CDR1 and CDR2: MNHNS, SASEGT. The CDR3 totals 17 residues. V was pared by 2 bases and J by 2 bases, with 17 bases between. A word on this clone: Antigen: not known.

Findings and caveats of the study: According to the study, 180 or so TCR beta chains were cytomegalovirus-associated. A later analysis by the authors found several of the most significant clusters apparently linked to common viral pathogens.

PCR employed 60 Vbeta and 13 Jbeta primers. TCRdb's table, derived via immunoSEQ multiplex PCR, lists solely in-frame clones and lacks some. The data show roughly 100,000 clones, roughly 72% seen once. V usage is TRBV6-1 and J usage is TRBJ2-3; the D is unclear. This sequence was found in a man between 25 and 39 years old in good health and CMV-seropositive. The sequencing sample was made of PBMCs. The CDR3 is CASSERPAVWATDTQYF. The CDR3 DNA reads as TGTGCCAGCAGTGAAAGGCCTGCAGTGTGGGCCACAGATACGCAGTATTTT.